This T cell receptor beta chain was obtained from a study of blood T cell repertoires in COVID-19. Looking at the study overall: There were acute and convalescent COVID-19 samples, and they came from the United States, Italy and Spain. PBMCs, B-cell-depleted T cells, or T cells provided the cDNA or gDNA that made up the material.

Clinical histories supplied by participants themselves formed the basis of cohort assignment. The data were produced by immunoSEQ multiplex PCR, yet TCRdb's version contains in-frame clones alone and is incomplete. The sample lists 250,000 to 300,000 clones, approximately 90% occurring once. Trimming removed 5 bases from V and 0 bases from J, with 18 bases in between. The V gene's germline CDR1 is SGHTA and CDR2 FQGTGA. This CDR3 is built from 17 residues. Sequenced: PBMCs or T cells enriched from blood (not recorded which). The gene calls are TRBV7-3 and TRBJ2-3, with D possibly matching TRBD1 (5 bases). This receptor was identified in a woman aged 35 to 49 with acute COVID-19. The CDR3 sequence: CASSPRGGRASTDTQYF. The CDR3 DNA follows: TGTGCCAGCAGCCCTAGGGGCGGTCGGGCTAGCACAGATACGCAGTATTTT.